These T cell receptor beta chains were read from a single sample in a study of blood T cells in healthy people across ages. TCRdb itself ran the 5' RACE reads through MiXCR, one entry per CDR3 protein. There are about 1,500,000 distinct CDR3 sequences in the sample; approximately 30% occur only once, and roughly 8% lies in the top ten. The sequenced material came from blood. Receptor source: a woman aged 30 to 39 in good health. Each CDR3 is given with its conserved first and last residue. The D gene is left open where the match is weak. Size is omitted from some rows. Given values are once, few, many or a class for expanded clones.

v_gene: TRBV19
j_gene: TRBJ2-7
d_gene: TRBD2
abundance: -
CDR3aa: CASKHGTGGYEQYF
CDR3nt: TGTGCCAGTAAACATGGGACGGGGGGCTACGAGCAGTACTTC

v_gene: TRBV9
j_gene: TRBJ2-5
d_gene: -
abundance: -
CDR3aa: CASSVGSVSYGQYF
CDR3nt: TGTGCCAGCAGCGTAGGGTCAGTATCCTACGGGCAGTACTTC

v_gene: TRBV5-5
j_gene: TRBJ2-5
d_gene: TRBD1
abundance: -
CDR3aa: CTSSFGGQGISETQYF
CDR3nt: TGTACCAGCAGCTTCGGGGGACAGGGTATTTCAGAGACCCAGTACTTC

v_gene: TRBV7-2
j_gene: TRBJ2-2
d_gene: -
abundance: -
CDR3aa: CASSLAGSGPGELFF
CDR3nt: TGTGCCAGCAGCTTGGCGGGTTCGGGCCCCGGGGAGCTGTTTTTT

v_gene: TRBV12-3/TRBV12-4
j_gene: TRBJ2-7
d_gene: -
abundance: -
CDR3aa: CASSLSVAGQYF
CDR3nt: TGTGCCAGCAGTTTATCAGTGGCGGGGCAGTACTTC

v_gene: TRBV5-1
j_gene: TRBJ2-7
d_gene: TRBD1
abundance: few
CDR3aa: CASSSTTGVYEQYF
CDR3nt: TGCGCCAGCAGCTCAACGACAGGGGTCTACGAGCAGTACTTC

v_gene: TRBV30
j_gene: TRBJ1-6
d_gene: TRBD1
abundance: few
CDR3aa: CAWSTGAGNSPLHF
CDR3nt: TGTGCCTGGAGTACAGGGGCGGGAAATTCACCCCTCCACTTT

v_gene: TRBV20-1
j_gene: TRBJ2-2
d_gene: -
abundance: -
CDR3aa: CSASRGGNTGELFF
CDR3nt: TGCAGTGCATCCAGGGGAGGGAACACCGGGGAGCTGTTTTTT

v_gene: TRBV9
j_gene: TRBJ2-5
d_gene: TRBD1
abundance: many
CDR3aa: CASSVERGRGETQYF
CDR3nt: TGTGCCAGCAGCGTAGAACGGGGCAGGGGGGAGACCCAGTACTTC

v_gene: TRBV2
j_gene: TRBJ2-3
d_gene: TRBD1
abundance: -
CDR3aa: CASSDGTGQVASDTQYF
CDR3nt: TGTGCCAGCAGTGACGGGACGGGACAGGTGGCCTCAGATACGCAGTATTTT

v_gene: TRBV30
j_gene: TRBJ2-5
d_gene: -
abundance: few
CDR3aa: CAWSGDLASKETQYF
CDR3nt: TGTGCCTGGAGCGGGGATCTTGCCAGCAAAGAGACCCAGTACTTC

v_gene: TRBV19
j_gene: TRBJ2-7
d_gene: -
abundance: few
CDR3aa: CASSPGSHGEQYF
CDR3nt: TGTGCCAGTAGTCCCGGCTCCCACGGGGAGCAGTACTTC

v_gene: TRBV19
j_gene: TRBJ1-2
d_gene: -
abundance: few
CDR3aa: CASKEAGRPEYGYTF
CDR3nt: TGTGCCAGTAAGGAGGCAGGGCGGCCCGAATATGGCTACACCTTC

v_gene: TRBV29-1
j_gene: TRBJ2-3
d_gene: -
abundance: many
CDR3aa: CSVERGTSTDTQYF
CDR3nt: TGCAGCGTTGAAAGGGGAACGAGCACAGATACGCAGTATTTT

v_gene: TRBV29-1
j_gene: TRBJ1-2
d_gene: -
abundance: -
CDR3aa: CSVENGVTTGYTF
CDR3nt: TGCAGCGTTGAAAACGGGGTTACGACTGGCTACACCTTC

v_gene: TRBV11-3
j_gene: TRBJ1-5
d_gene: -
abundance: few
CDR3aa: CASSLVIFRDSNQPQHF
CDR3nt: TGTGCCAGCAGCTTAGTGATCTTCAGGGATAGCAATCAGCCCCAGCATTTT

v_gene: TRBV19
j_gene: TRBJ2-7
d_gene: -
abundance: many
CDR3aa: CASSPGGRGKYLDEQYF
CDR3nt: TGTGCCAGTAGCCCGGGGGGCAGGGGGAAATATCTCGACGAGCAGTACTTC

v_gene: TRBV5-1
j_gene: TRBJ2-7
d_gene: TRBD1
abundance: many
CDR3aa: CASSLDRDYEQYF
CDR3nt: TGTGCCAGCAGCTTAGACAGGGACTACGAGCAGTACTTC

v_gene: TRBV7-7
j_gene: TRBJ2-1
d_gene: -
abundance: -
CDR3aa: CASSQYASQGNEQFF
CDR3nt: TGTGCCAGCAGCCAATACGCTTCTCAAGGGAATGAGCAGTTCTTC

v_gene: TRBV21-1
j_gene: TRBJ2-7
d_gene: -
abundance: few
CDR3aa: CASSMGGESYEQYF
CDR3nt: TGTGCCAGCAGCATGGGGGGGGAATCCTACGAGCAGTACTTC

v_gene: TRBV20-1
j_gene: TRBJ1-2
d_gene: -
abundance: many
CDR3aa: CSAERPGVGGYTF
CDR3nt: TGCAGTGCTGAAAGACCCGGGGTAGGTGGCTACACCTTC